The clone carrying this TCR beta chain was picked up a small number of times. Its specificity is not known. This sample was taken from a study of T cells after yellow fever vaccination. TCRdb re-analysed the 5' RACE reads in MiXCR, keeping a single row per CDR3 protein. The data contain more than 80,000 distinct CDR3 sequences, 5.8% of them singletons. The CDR3 covers 12 residues. Germline assignment: CDR1 SEHNR and CDR2 FQNEAQ (reference sequence). Trimming removed 5 bases at V and 3 bases at J, with 5 bases between. Study outcomes and limitations: A small share of clonotypes appeared in both CD4 and CD8 compartments. Post-booster samples contained most primary-vaccination clones (more than 95% CD4, almost 90% CD8).

The sequencing used CD8+ T cells sorted from PBMCs, collected 10 days after the yellow fever booster vaccination. The chain recombines TRBV7-9 with TRBJ1-5; D not resolved. The clonotype comes from a man between 18 and 35 years old who received the YFV17D yellow fever vaccine. Written as DNA, the CDR3 is TGTGCCAGCAGCGTCGACAATCAGCCCCAGCATTTT. It specifies CASSVDNQPQHF.